This TCR beta chain was sequenced during a study of graft-versus-host responses after intestinal transplantation. Of note for this clone: Its antigen is still unknown.

In germline, CDR1 is SEHNR, CDR2 FQNEAQ (reference sequence). The V and J ends lost 5 bases and 4 bases, in that order; junction bases with no gene match: 5. The CDR3 is 14 residues long. Using immunoSEQ multiplex PCR, the repertoire was profiled, and TCRdb retains in-frame clones only, with some absent. Seen here are 100,000 to 140,000 clones, approximately 86% observed once, and the top ten hold around 0.73%. Study-wide findings and caveats: GvH clones were found in recipient marrow; some appeared first in ileum or blood.

The sequence came from a human donor who was the organ donor for an intestinal transplant. This chain joins TRBV7-9 and TRBJ1-1; 9 nucleotides match TRBD1. The source was unstimulated CD4+ T cells sorted from spleen or lymph node cells, collected before transplant. CDR3 protein: CASSRRGQGTEAFF. DNA of the CDR3: TGTGCCAGCAGCCGACGGGGACAGGGCACTGAAGCTTTCTTT.